This T cell receptor (beta chain) came from a study of control samples from healthy donors and cancer patients. Profiling relied on immunoSEQ multiplex PCR, and the TCRdb table lists in-frame clones only, not all of them. Here the sample spans tens of thousands of clones, roughly 78% being singletons. The TCR sequence derives from a woman aged 55-70 years in good health. The sequencing input was blood.

CDR3 in amino acids: CASSQELPGLAGGPPYNEQFF. CDR3 bases: TGCGCCAGCAGCCAAGAACTCCCGGGACTAGCGGGGGGGCCCCCCTACAATGAGCAGTTCTTC. V gene TRBV4-3 combines with J gene TRBJ2-1, with TRBD2 matching over 16 bases. Germline V CDR1 and CDR2: LGHNA, YSLEER. V shed 0 bases and J 2 bases; nucleotides not matched to a gene: 10. This CDR3 spans 21 amino acids.